This entry lists 21 T cell receptor beta chains sequenced from one sample in a study of Graves' ophthalmopathy and Graves' hyperthyroidism. RNA transcripts were the template, and TCR beta CDR3 regions were amplified from them. The first-round RT-PCR employed HTBI primers together with the Qiagen OneStep RT-PCR kit. A multiplex PCR was then performed as the second round. TCRdb called the multiplex PCR reads again in MiXCR, with one record for every CDR3 protein. The table has roughly 500,000 distinct CDR3 sequences, approximately 14% seen once. The sample taken for sequencing was blood. These receptors all stem from a woman between 25 and 40 years old with Graves' ophthalmopathy.

This clonotype was seen a few times. The V call is TRBV3-1, the J call TRBJ2-4; 9 nucleotides align to TRBD2. The CDR3 extends over 14 amino acids. V shed 3 bases, J shed 6 bases, and the junction held 3 bases outside the gene matches. CDR1 LGHDT and CDR2 YNNKEL come from the germline V gene (reference sequence). The CDR3 coding sequence is TGTGCCAGCAGCCAGGGTAGCGGGAGAAACATTCAGTACTTC. Encoded protein: CASSQGSGRNIQYF.

V is TRBV2 and J is TRBJ2-7; D is unresolved. V lost 7 bases and J 7 bases, leaving 14 bases between the germline ends. The CDR3 spans 12 residues. Germline-derived CDR1 and CDR2 are SNHLY and FYNNEI. This chain's CDR3 is CASKLGVWEQYF. The DNA for the CDR3 is TGTGCCAGCAAGCTCGGCGTGTGGGAGCAGTACTTC.

This clonotype has at least ten counts. The chain couples TRBV6-1 to TRBJ1-5; D unclear. Germline loops: CDR1 MNHNS, CDR2 SASEGT. V was trimmed by 3 bases and J by 2 bases, leaving 8 bases between them. This CDR3 region has 14 residues. CDR3 DNA: TGTGCCAGCAGTGATGGGCGTGGCAATCAGCCCCAGCATTTT. The encoded protein is CASSDGRGNQPQHF.

This clonotype was seen ten or more times. This rearrangement joins TRBV7-9 to TRBJ1-2; no firm D call. CDR3 size: 15 residues. Trimming took 1 base from V and 0 from J, leaving 9 bases between them. The germline gives CDR1 SEHNR, CDR2 FQNEAQ (reference sequence). Here the CDR3 DNA reads TGTGCCAGCAGCTTAGGTTCGGGAGCTAACTATGGCTACACCTTC. Translating gives CASSLGSGANYGYTF.

This clonotype was counted many times. The chain has TRBV6-5 and TRBJ2-5; 7 bases align to TRBD1. This CDR3 has 15 amino acids. V shed 1 base and J 4 bases; nucleotides not matched to a gene: 6. CDR1 is MNHEY, CDR2 SVGAGI, per germline. CDR3: CASSYLGRGTETQYF. DNA of the CDR3: TGTGCCAGCAGTTACTTGGGCAGGGGGACAGAGACCCAGTACTTC.

This clonotype was seen repeatedly, ten times or more. The chain uses TRBV12-3 or TRBV12-4 and TRBJ2-7; D is unclear. The CDR3 is 15 amino acids. V lost 4 bases to trimming and J lost 7 bases, with 20 bases between them. The CDR3: CASSSLTPPRVEQYF. Here the CDR3 DNA reads TGTGCCAGCAGTTCGTTGACTCCTCCCCGGGTGGAGCAGTACTTC.

This clonotype occurred many times. The chain joins TRBV12-3 or TRBV12-4 to TRBJ2-2; D tentatively fits TRBD1 or TRBD2 (6 bases each). V lost 4 bases and J 0 bases, leaving 15 bases between the germline ends. This CDR3 has 17 amino acids. CDR3 DNA: TGTGCCAGCAGTTCCGCCGGAGGGGGTGCGAACACCGGGGAGCTGTTTTTT. Amino acid sequence: CASSSAGGGANTGELFF.

This clonotype showed up many times. This chain connects TRBV11-2 to TRBJ1-2, with a weak D call TRBD1 (6 bases). The CDR3 covers 16 residues. Germline values: CDR1 SGHAT, CDR2 FQNNGV. Trimming took off 3 bases at V and 4 bases at J, with 18 bases between the two ends. The CDR3 DNA sequence: TGTGCCAGCAGCTTCCGACAGGCCCGGTTTCTCTATGGCTACACCTTC. It is translated as CASSFRQARFLYGYTF.

This clonotype was counted many times. The V and J genes are TRBV6-1 and TRBJ2-7; D not resolved. The CDR3 extends over 15 amino acids. V lost 6 bases and J lost 2, with 17 bases in between. Germline CDR1 MNHNS, CDR2 SASEGT. DNA for the CDR3: TGTGCCAGCAGGGATACATATACCTGGACCTACGAGCAGTACTTC. The encoded protein is CASRDTYTWTYEQYF.

This clonotype was counted only a few times. The V and J genes are TRBV12-3 or TRBV12-4 and TRBJ2-7; D is perhaps TRBD1 or TRBD2 (5 bases each). Trimming removed 5 bases at V and 0 bases at J, with 14 bases between. This CDR3 has 15 residues. CDR3 residues: CASSPPGPHSYEQYF. The DNA for the CDR3 is TGTGCCAGCAGTCCTCCGGGACCCCACTCCTACGAGCAGTACTTC.

This clonotype was seen many times. This chain links TRBV27 with TRBJ1-1; 7 bases are shared with TRBD1. Germline loops: CDR1 MNHEY, CDR2 SMNVEV (reference sequence). This CDR3 spans 18 amino acids. After removal of 1 base from V and 0 bases from J, the junction contained 11 bases not matched to a gene. The CDR3 bases are TGTGCCAGCAGTTTATTGGGGAGGGCAGGGGGGATGAACACTGAAGCTTTCTTT. It codes for CASSLLGRAGGMNTEAFF.

At least ten counts were recorded for this clonotype. This sequence joins TRBV30 and TRBJ1-1; weak D call: TRBD1 (6 bases). V shed 2 bases and J shed 1 base, with 11 bases lying between them. The CDR3 has 14 residues. Germline CDR1 is GTSNPN and CDR2 is SVGIG (reference sequence). The CDR3 here is CAWSPGDRNTEAFF. The CDR3 nucleotides read TGTGCCTGGAGTCCAGGGGATCGGAACACTGAAGCTTTCTTT.

The chain uses TRBV24-1 and TRBJ2-7, with 8 bases lining up with TRBD1. This CDR3 is 15 amino acids long. Germline assignment: CDR1 KGHDR and CDR2 SFDVKD. Trimming cost V 5 bases and J 0 bases; bases outside gene matches: 5. CDR3 amino acids: CATSGPGQDSYEQYF. DNA of the CDR3: TGTGCCACCAGTGGCCCGGGACAGGACTCCTACGAGCAGTACTTC.

In this sample, this clonotype turned up many times. The chain employs TRBV6-5 and TRBJ1-2; D unresolved. CDR3 length: 14 residues. Trimming took off 0 bases at V and 8 bases at J, with 13 bases between the two ends. In germline, CDR1 is MNHEY, CDR2 SVGAGI. In DNA, the CDR3 is TGTGCCAGCAGTTACTCAGGCCGGGAATACGGCTACACCTTC. Its protein product is CASSYSGREYGYTF.

This clonotype showed up many times. The rearrangement links TRBV2 to TRBJ2-5, with 12 bases identical to TRBD2. In germline, CDR1 is SNHLY, CDR2 FYNNEI. Trimming took 3 bases from V and 3 from J; bases not matched to a gene: 11. The CDR3 is made up of 18 amino acids. CDR3 protein: CASSDTWGLAGGKETQYF. The CDR3 DNA reads as TGTGCCAGCAGTGATACCTGGGGGCTAGCGGGGGGGAAAGAGACCCAGTACTTC.

The chain has TRBV7-9 and TRBJ1-2; 7 bases agree with TRBD1. Germline trimming cut 1 base from V and 3 bases from J; bases unmatched to any gene: 5. The germline gives CDR1 SEHNR, CDR2 FQNEAQ (reference sequence). This CDR3 has 15 residues. The CDR3: CASSLGGGTDYGYTF. In DNA form, the CDR3 reads TGTGCCAGCAGCTTAGGAGGGGGCACAGACTATGGCTACACCTTC.

This clonotype was seen at least ten times. The chain has TRBV20-1 and TRBJ1-3; 7 bases align to TRBD1. CDR1 DFQATT and CDR2 SNEGSKA come from the germline V gene (reference sequence). This CDR3 region has 13 residues. The ends lost 6 bases at V and 2 bases at J; junction bases unmatched: 4. The DNA for the CDR3 is TGCAGTGCCCGAACAGGGGCTGGAAACACCATATATTTT. Translating it yields CSARTGAGNTIYF.

This clonotype was found many times. The V call is TRBV6-1, the J call TRBJ2-7; D possibly matches TRBD1 or TRBD2 (5 bases each). This CDR3 is 13 amino acids long. Per germline, CDR1 MNHNS and CDR2 SASEGT. V was cut by 8 bases and J by 4 bases, with 15 bases left in between. The chain's CDR3 is CASSRDALYEQYF. The CDR3 nucleotides read TGTGCCAGCTCCAGGGACGCGCTATACGAGCAGTACTTC.

V gene TRBV20-1 combines with J gene TRBJ1-5; no definite D call. Trimming shortened V by 7 bases and J by 2 bases, and 12 bases separated the two germline ends. This CDR3 region has 13 residues. Germline CDR1 and CDR2: DFQATT and SNEGSKA (reference sequence). The CDR3 protein is CSGYTGGNQPQHF. CDR3 in DNA: TGCAGTGGATACACGGGAGGCAATCAGCCCCAGCATTTT.

This clonotype was picked up many times. This chain connects TRBV20-1 to TRBJ1-3, with D tentatively TRBD1 (5 bases). V dropped 5 bases and J dropped 0 bases, with 17 bases sitting between them. Germline V gene sequence: CDR1 DFQATT, CDR2 SNEGSKA (reference sequence). This CDR3 is 16 amino acids long. CDR3 DNA sequence: TGCAGTGCTGGCACCGCAGGGACTTTCTCTGGAAACACCATATATTTT. Residues: CSAGTAGTFSGNTIYF.

This clonotype came up many times. The V call is TRBV11-2, the J call TRBJ2-7, with D tentatively TRBD1 (6 bases). The length of the CDR3 is 12 residues. V lost 4 bases to trimming and J lost 2 bases, with 6 bases between them. Germline CDR1 is SGHAT and CDR2 is FQNNGV. CDR3 DNA sequence: TGTGCCAGCAGCTGGACAGCCTACGAGCAGTACTTC. Translation gives CASSWTAYEQYF.